Listed below are T cell receptor beta chains from one sample, sequenced in a study of T cell repertoires in cytomegalovirus infection. For these receptors, no antigen is known. TCRdb fed the reads into MiXCR, producing one record per CDR3 protein. Among 380,000 or so distinct CDR3 sequences listed, nearly 35% were seen once. The input for sequencing was cultured PBMCs, taken from culture after CMV antigen stimulation. The source of these receptors is a human donor in good health (CMV status not recorded). Some clones in this sample may be carry-over from other donors' samples. Both conserved end residues are part of each CDR3. A D gene is named only where the DNA matches it firmly. Some rows mark clone size as missing; the rest say once, few, many or name a class of expanded clone.

V	J	size	D	CDR3	DNA
TRBV6-2/TRBV6-3	TRBJ2-7	-	TRBD2	CASSYSTSGSYEQYF	TGTGCCAGCAGTTACTCGACTAGCGGCTCCTACGAGCAGTACTTC
TRBV12-3/TRBV12-4	TRBJ2-3	few	-	CASEHSGTDTQYF	TGTGCCAGCGAGCACAGCGGTACAGATACGCAGTATTTT
TRBV4-1	TRBJ2-2	few	TRBD2	CASSQGGSDTGELFF	TGCGCCAGCAGCCAAGGCGGGAGCGACACCGGGGAGCTGTTTTTT
TRBV4-1	TRBJ2-1	few	TRBD2	CASSQGLRGGRANEQFF	TGCGCCAGCAGCCAGGGGCTAAGGGGCGGGAGGGCAAATGAGCAGTTCTTC
TRBV4-2	TRBJ1-1	-	-	CASSQVSDRNTEAFF	TGTGCCAGCAGCCAAGTTTCGGACAGGAACACTGAAGCTTTCTTT
TRBV6-1	TRBJ2-1	few	-	CASSEIAGGGSYNEQFF	TGTGCCAGCAGTGAAATCGCGGGTGGGGGGTCCTACAATGAGCAGTTCTTC
TRBV7-9	TRBJ2-3	many	-	CASLRGANTDTQYF	TGTGCCAGCCTTCGGGGGGCTAACACAGATACGCAGTATTTT
TRBV20-1	TRBJ1-4	few	-	CSAVPIPTNEKLFF	TGCAGTGCCGTACCAATACCAACTAATGAAAAACTGTTTTTT
TRBV28	TRBJ1-2	once	-	CASSIPGTGNYGYTF	TGTGCCAGCAGCATTCCCGGAACAGGAAACTATGGCTACACCTTC
TRBV7-2	TRBJ2-5	-	TRBD1	CASSPRTGGETQYF	TGTGCCAGCAGCCCCCGGACAGGGGGGGAGACCCAGTACTTC
TRBV7-2	TRBJ2-3	few	TRBD2	CASSSPSVAGEGTQYF	TGTGCCAGCAGCTCCCCCTCGGTAGCGGGAGAGGGTACGCAGTATTTT
TRBV29-1	TRBJ2-7	-	TRBD1	CSVGVGQGVFEQYF	TGCAGCGTTGGCGTTGGACAGGGAGTTTTCGAGCAGTACTTC
TRBV7-2	TRBJ2-2	few	TRBD2	CASSLGKVPQREPGELFF	TGTGCCAGCAGCTTAGGCAAAGTCCCCCAGCGGGAGCCCGGGGAGCTGTTTTTT
TRBV4-1	TRBJ1-4	few	-	CASSQDPGRWGEKLFF	TGCGCCAGCAGCCAAGATCCGGGCAGGTGGGGTGAAAAACTGTTTTTT
TRBV7-2	TRBJ1-4	-	-	CASSWAGTLNEKLFF	TGTGCCAGCAGCTGGGCCGGGACTTTAAATGAAAAACTGTTTTTT
TRBV5-4	TRBJ1-1	once	TRBD1	CASSAGTGDTEAFF	TGTGCCAGCAGCGCCGGGACAGGGGATACTGAAGCTTTCTTT
TRBV4-3	TRBJ2-2	-	-	CASSQDGPVTGELFF	TGCGCCAGCAGCCAAGATGGACCCGTCACCGGGGAGCTGTTTTTT
TRBV7-9	TRBJ2-1	few	-	CASSPHTGTPGDNEQFF	TGTGCCAGCAGTCCGCATACAGGGACTCCCGGGGACAATGAGCAGTTCTTC
TRBV7-3	TRBJ2-3	-	-	CASSHSSTDTQYF	TGTGCCAGCAGCCACAGTAGCACAGATACGCAGTATTTT